A selection of T cell receptor beta chains follows, all from one sample in a study of shared T cell receptors in the human thymus. Some clones are missing from TCRdb's copy, which holds only in-frame ones; the method was immunoSEQ multiplex PCR. This table holds over 350,000 clones, roughly 94% found once. The sequenced sample was thymocytes. Source of these receptors: a human donor. The CDR3 runs from the conserved cysteine through the conserved F or W. The order of the fields is D gene, V gene, J gene, clone size, CDR3 DNA, CDR3 protein. The D gene is left open where the match is weak. Expanded clones get a size class; other rows say once, few or many, or leave the size out.

.	TRBV5-6	TRBJ2-7	.	TGTGCCAGCACCCGAGGGGGAGTTAGCGACGAGCAGTACTTC	CASTRGGVSDEQYF
TRBD2	TRBV28	TRBJ2-7	.	TGTGCCAGCAGTTTTAGCGGGAGTCCCCCCTACGAGCAGTACTTC	CASSFSGSPPYEQYF
.	TRBV5-1	TRBJ2-3	.	TGCGCCAGCACCCTTATTCGGAGGGAAGACCTCGCAGATACGCAGTATTTT	CASTLIRREDLADTQYF
.	TRBV6-8	TRBJ2-4	.	TGTGCCAGGGTCGGGAGCGACAAAAACATTCAGTACTTC	CARVGSDKNIQYF
.	TRBV5-1	TRBJ2-5	.	TGCGCCAGCAGCCGCCTCCTCTCTACCCGTCCCGAACAAGCACAAGAGACCCAGTACTTC	CASSRLLSTRPEQAQETQYF
.	TRBV13	TRBJ2-7	.	TGTGCCAGCAGCTTCTCAGGGGTTGGCGGACAGTACTTC	CASSFSGVGGQYF
TRBD1	TRBV19	TRBJ1-4	.	TGTGCCAGTAGTATAGTAAGGGACAGGGGGTGTTTTCGAGAAAAACTGTTTTTT	CASSIVRDRGCFREKLFF
TRBD2	TRBV2	TRBJ2-2	.	TGTGCCAGCAGTGTGGTGGGAGGGTCCACCGGGGAGCTGTTTTTT	CASSVVGGSTGELFF
.	TRBV7-3	TRBJ2-2	.	TGTGCCAGCAGCTTTTGGGACTTCGGGGAGCTGTTTTTT	CASSFWDFGELFF
.	TRBV7-3	TRBJ2-7	.	TGTGCCAGCAGCTTAGTTGGCGGAAACTACGAGCAGTACTTC	CASSLVGGNYEQYF
.	TRBV12-2	TRBJ2-7	.	TGTGCAAGTCGCCCGGACAGCCGGGACTGGTCCTACGAGCAGTACTTC	CASRPDSRDWSYEQYF
.	TRBV28	TRBJ1-1	few	TGTGCCAGCGGGTGCAGGAACACTGAAGCTTTCTTT	CASGCRNTEAFF
TRBD2	TRBV5-1	TRBJ2-7	.	TGCGCCAGCAGCTTGAGGACTAGCGGGAGGTACGAGCAGTACTTC	CASSLRTSGRYEQYF
TRBD2	TRBV19	TRBJ2-4	.	TGTGCCAGTAGTCTTGGACTAGCGGGAGGCCTAGCCAAAAACATTCAGTACTTC	CASSLGLAGGLAKNIQYF
.	TRBV11-1	TRBJ2-7	.	TGTGCCAGCAGCTTAAGTGGCGACGAGCAGTACTTC	CASSLSGDEQYF
TRBD1	TRBV6-1	TRBJ1-3	.	TGTGCCAGCAGTGAGCCCCTTCCCCTCAGACAGGGGGCTGGAAACACCATATATTTT	CASSEPLPLRQGAGNTIYF
TRBD1	TRBV7-8	TRBJ1-1	.	TGTGCCAGCAGCAGCCGGGGACAGGCGAACACTGAAGCTTTCTTT	CASSSRGQANTEAFF
.	TRBV15	TRBJ1-2	.	TGTGCCACCAGCAGAGACAGGGCCAACTATGGCTACACCTTC	CATSRDRANYGYTF
.	TRBV7-6	TRBJ1-1	.	TGTGCCAGCAGCTCCCGCGGGAGGGCTAGGACTGAAGCTTTCTTT	CASSSRGRARTEAFF
.	TRBV28	TRBJ2-7	.	TGTGCCAGCACCATCCCCCAGGGTCCCTACGAGCAGTACTTC	CASTIPQGPYEQYF
.	TRBV28	TRBJ1-2	.	TGTGCCAGCAGCCACAAGGGTTTTCACTATGGCTACACCTTC	CASSHKGFHYGYTF
TRBD2	TRBV4-3	TRBJ2-7	.	TGCGCCAGCAGCCAAGACCGAAAGCGGGAGCGTCCCTACGAGCAGTACTTC	CASSQDRKRERPYEQYF
.	TRBV19	TRBJ2-5	few	TGTGCCAGCTCCCCTCAACGGGGCGAGACCCAGTACTTC	CASSPQRGETQYF
.	TRBV11-2	TRBJ2-1	.	TGTGCCAGCAGCTTAGGTGGGAGGAGGTCCTACAATGAGCAGTTCTTC	CASSLGGRRSYNEQFF
TRBD2	TRBV19	TRBJ2-2	.	TGTGCCAGTAGCACTACCCCGGGGGGGGACGCCGGGGAGCTGTTTTTT	CASSTTPGGDAGELFF
.	TRBV9	TRBJ2-3	.	TGTGCCAGCAGCCCCCGAATCCGCGACACAGATACGCAGTATTTT	CASSPRIRDTDTQYF
.	TRBV28	TRBJ2-1	.	TGTGCCAGCAGTTCCAGTGGGACGAAACTCAATGAGCAGTTCTTC	CASSSSGTKLNEQFF
TRBD2	TRBV9	TRBJ2-5	.	TGTGCCAGCAGCCTAGACGCGGGAGGGCCGGCAGAGACCCAGTACTTC	CASSLDAGGPAETQYF
.	TRBV6-1	TRBJ2-1	.	TGTGCCAGCATTTCCGTCAAGAGCTCCTACAATGAGCAGTTCTTC	CASISVKSSYNEQFF
.	TRBV9	TRBJ2-5	.	TGTGCCAGCAGCCTGGCCGGGGAGACCCAGTACTTC	CASSLAGETQYF
TRBD2	TRBV4-1	TRBJ2-7	.	TGCGCCAGCAGCCAAGATGGTCCTAGCGGGGGGGTAACCTACGAGCAGTACTTC	CASSQDGPSGGVTYEQYF
.	TRBV9	TRBJ2-2	.	TGTGCCAGCGGGGACACCGGGGAGCTGTTTTTT	CASGDTGELFF
.	TRBV28	TRBJ1-1	.	TGTGCCAGCAGTTTGGTACTTGGGAGAGGCACTGAAGCTTTCTTT	CASSLVLGRGTEAFF
.	TRBV4-3	TRBJ1-2	.	TGCGCCAGCAGCCAAGCGTATACAGGAACTAACTATGGCTACACCTTC	CASSQAYTGTNYGYTF
.	TRBV27	TRBJ1-6	.	TGTGCCAGCAGCCGCACAGGGACTTATAGGGGGGAAAATTCACCCCTCCACTTT	CASSRTGTYRGENSPLHF
TRBD1	TRBV2	TRBJ2-1	.	TGTGCCAGCGAACAGGGGTACAATGAGCAGTTCTTC	CASEQGYNEQFF
.	TRBV4-3	TRBJ2-2	.	TGCGCCAGCAGCGTAACACCCCGGACAGCCGCGAACACCGGGGAGCTGTTTTTT	CASSVTPRTAANTGELFF
.	TRBV4-3	TRBJ2-7	.	TGCGCCAGCAGCCAGGAGAGATCCTACGAGCAGTACTTC	CASSQERSYEQYF
TRBD1	TRBV13	TRBJ2-7	.	TGTGCCAGCAGTAGATCCCAGGGGGTTGACGAGCAGTACTTC	CASSRSQGVDEQYF
.	TRBV7-2	TRBJ2-7	.	TGTGCCAGCAGCCCACGGGAGGGGGCGGACAAGCAAGAGCAGTACTTC	CASSPREGADKQEQYF
.	TRBV30	TRBJ1-5	.	TGTGCCTGGAGTGGAGACAGGAGCAATCAGCCCCAGCATTTT	CAWSGDRSNQPQHF
.	TRBV9	TRBJ2-2	.	TGTGCCAGCAGCGTAGGTTGGTTACAGGGCGAGGCCGGGGAGCTGTTTTTT	CASSVGWLQGEAGELFF
.	TRBV27	TRBJ2-3	.	TGTGCCAGCAGTATCACTCCTAGCGAGAGGGGGTATACGCAGTATTTT	CASSITPSERGYTQYF
.	TRBV25-1	TRBJ2-3	.	TGTGCCAGCAGTGAATTCGGAAGGGTGGTCGGAGATACGCAGTATTTT	CASSEFGRVVGDTQYF